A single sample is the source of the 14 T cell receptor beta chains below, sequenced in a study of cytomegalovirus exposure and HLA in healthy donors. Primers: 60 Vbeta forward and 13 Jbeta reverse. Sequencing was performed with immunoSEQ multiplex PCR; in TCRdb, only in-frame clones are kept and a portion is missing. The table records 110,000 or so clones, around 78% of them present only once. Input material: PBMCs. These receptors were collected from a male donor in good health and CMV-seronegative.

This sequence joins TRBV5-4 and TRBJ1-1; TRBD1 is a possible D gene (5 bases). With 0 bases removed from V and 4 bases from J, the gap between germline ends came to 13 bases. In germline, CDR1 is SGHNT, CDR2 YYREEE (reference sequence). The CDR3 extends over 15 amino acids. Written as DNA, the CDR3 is TGTGCCAGCAGCTTGGGACAGCCTAGGAGCACTGAAGCTTTCTTT. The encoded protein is CASSLGQPRSTEAFF.

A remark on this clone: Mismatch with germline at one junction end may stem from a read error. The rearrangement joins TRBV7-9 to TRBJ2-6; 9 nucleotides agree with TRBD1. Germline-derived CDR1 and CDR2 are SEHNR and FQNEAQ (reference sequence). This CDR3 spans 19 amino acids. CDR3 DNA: TGTTCCAGCAGCCCCCCTCGGGACAGGGAATCGTCTGGGGCCAACGTCCTGACTTTC. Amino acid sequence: CSSSPPRDRESSGANVLTF.

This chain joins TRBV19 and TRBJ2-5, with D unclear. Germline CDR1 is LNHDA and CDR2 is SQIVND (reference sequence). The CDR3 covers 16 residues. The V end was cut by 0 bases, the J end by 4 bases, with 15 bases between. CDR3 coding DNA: TGTGCCAGTAGTATAGAGCCTAGTTCTTACCCAGAGACCCAGTACTTC. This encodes CASSIEPSSYPETQYF.

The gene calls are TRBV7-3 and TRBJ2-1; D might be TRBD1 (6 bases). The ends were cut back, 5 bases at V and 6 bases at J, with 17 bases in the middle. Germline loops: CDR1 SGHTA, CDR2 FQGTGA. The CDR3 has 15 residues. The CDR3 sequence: CASSRGQGSGNEQFF. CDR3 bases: TGTGCCAGCAGCAGAGGGCAGGGGAGTGGCAATGAGCAGTTCTTC.

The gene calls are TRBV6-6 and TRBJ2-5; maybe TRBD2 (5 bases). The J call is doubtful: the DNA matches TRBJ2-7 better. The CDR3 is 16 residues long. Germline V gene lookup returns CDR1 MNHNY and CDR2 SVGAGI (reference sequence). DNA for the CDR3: TGTGCCAGCAGCGACCCCGCCAAGCGGAGCTCCTACGAGCAGTACTTC. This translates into CASSDPAKRSSYEQYF.

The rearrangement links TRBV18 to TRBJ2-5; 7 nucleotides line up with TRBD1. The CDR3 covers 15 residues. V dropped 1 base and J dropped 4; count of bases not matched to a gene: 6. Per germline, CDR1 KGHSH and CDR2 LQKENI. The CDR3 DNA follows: TGTGCCAGCTCACCACAGGCCAGGGGGTTAGAGACCCAGTACTTC. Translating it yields CASSPQARGLETQYF.

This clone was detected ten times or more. For the CDR3, the DNA is TGTGCCAGCAGCTTAACTAGCGGGAGGGCCTCCCCCCAAGAGACCCAGTACTTC. It encodes CASSLTSGRASPQETQYF. The chain uses TRBV7-9 and TRBJ2-5; 13 bases align to TRBD2. The V gene's germline CDR1 is SEHNR and CDR2 FQNEAQ (reference sequence). CDR3 length equals 18 residues. J was trimmed by 1 base and V by 2 bases; bases with no gene match: 7.

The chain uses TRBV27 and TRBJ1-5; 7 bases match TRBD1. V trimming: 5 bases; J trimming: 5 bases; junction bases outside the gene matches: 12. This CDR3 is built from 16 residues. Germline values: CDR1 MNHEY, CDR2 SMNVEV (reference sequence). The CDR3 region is CASSNRGWGFDQPQHF. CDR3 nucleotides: TGTGCCAGCAGTAACAGGGGTTGGGGTTTTGATCAGCCCCAGCATTTT.

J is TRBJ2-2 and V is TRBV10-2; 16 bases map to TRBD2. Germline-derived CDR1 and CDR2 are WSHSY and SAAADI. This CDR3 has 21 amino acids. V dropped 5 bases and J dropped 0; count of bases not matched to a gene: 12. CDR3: CASSYMGLAGGYFTNTGELFF. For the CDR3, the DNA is TGCGCCAGCAGTTATATGGGACTAGCGGGAGGGTATTTTACGAACACCGGGGAGCTGTTTTTT.

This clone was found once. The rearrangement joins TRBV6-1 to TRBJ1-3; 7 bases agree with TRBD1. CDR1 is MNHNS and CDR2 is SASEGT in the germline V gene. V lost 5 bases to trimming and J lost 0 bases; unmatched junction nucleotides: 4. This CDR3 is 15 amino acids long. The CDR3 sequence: CASSTQGSSGNTIYF. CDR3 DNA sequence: TGTGCCAGCAGTACACAGGGGAGCTCTGGAAACACCATATATTTT.

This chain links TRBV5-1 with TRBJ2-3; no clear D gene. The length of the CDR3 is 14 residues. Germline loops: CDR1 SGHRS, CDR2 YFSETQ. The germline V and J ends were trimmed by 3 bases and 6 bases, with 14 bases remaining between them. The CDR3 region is CASSSATVPDTQYF. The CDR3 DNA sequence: TGCGCCAGCAGCTCAGCGACGGTCCCGGATACGCAGTATTTT. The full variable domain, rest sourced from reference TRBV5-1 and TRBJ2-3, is KAGVTQTPRYLIKTRGQQVTLSCSPISGHRSVSWYQQTPGQGLQFLFEYFSETQRNKGNFPGRFSGRQFSNSRSEMNVSTLELGDSALYLCASSSATVPDTQYFGPGTRLTVL.

The CDR3 sequence: CASSDRGRYTEAFF. DNA of the CDR3: TGTGCCAGCAGTGACAGGGGGCGATACACTGAAGCTTTCTTT. The chain carries TRBV6-1 and TRBJ1-1; 8 nucleotides line up with TRBD1. The CDR3 sequence is 14 residues long. Per the germline V gene, CDR1 is MNHNS and CDR2 is SASEGT. Germline trimming cut 3 bases from V and 3 bases from J; bases unmatched to any gene: 3.

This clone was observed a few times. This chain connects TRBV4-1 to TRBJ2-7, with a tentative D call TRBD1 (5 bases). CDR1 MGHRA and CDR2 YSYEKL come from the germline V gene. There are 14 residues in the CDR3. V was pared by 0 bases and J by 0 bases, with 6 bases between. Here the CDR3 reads CASSQDGASYEQYF. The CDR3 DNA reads TGCGCCAGCAGCCAAGATGGGGCCTCCTACGAGCAGTACTTC.

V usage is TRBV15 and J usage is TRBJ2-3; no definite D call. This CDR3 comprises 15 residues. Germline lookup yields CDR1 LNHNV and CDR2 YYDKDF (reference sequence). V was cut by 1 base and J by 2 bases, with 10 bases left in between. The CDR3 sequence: CATSRGGFDTDTQYF. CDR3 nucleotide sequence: TGTGCCACCAGCAGAGGAGGTTTTGACACAGATACGCAGTATTTT.